These 15 T cell receptor beta chains came from one sample sequenced in a study of Tregs in tolerant kidney transplant recipients. Recipients received nonmyeloablative bone marrow transplants from related graft donors, with transient mixed chimerism. Measured with immunoSEQ multiplex PCR; TCRdb has only the in-frame clones, and not every one. Its table records around 32,000 clones. Sample: CD4+ T cells from blood (PBMCs), taken 24 months after the transplant. The receptors shown here come from a human patient who received a combined kidney and bone marrow transplant. Some of the T cells might come from the graft donor.

A remark on this clone: The CDR3 goes on 3 residues after the read ends, and that part is filled in from the germline J gene. The V call is TRBV20-1, the J call TRBJ2-3; TRBD2 matches 9 bases. The CDR3 has 15 residues. Germline CDR1 DFQATT, CDR2 SNEGSKA (reference sequence). V was clipped by 2 bases and J by 2 bases; unmatched bases: 5. CDR3 residues: CSARIGGRATDTQYF. The covered CDR3 bases are TGCAGTGCTAGAATCGGCGGGAGGGCCACAGATACG.

About this clone itself: The CDR3 end is not reached by the read, which stops 3 residues before it; the germline J gene fills it in. This sequence joins TRBV23-1 and TRBJ1-1, with 12 bases that match TRBD1. TRBV23-1 is an ORF; its function is uncertain. J gave up 3 bases and V 8 bases, and 16 bases lay outside the gene matches. The CDR3 sequence is 18 residues long. CDR3 DNA (partial): TGCGCCAGCGGGTTATCAAGGGGGACAGGGGGCTCGGACACTGAA. Its translation is CASGLSRGTGGSDTE. The CDR3, in full, reads CASGLSRGTGGSDTEAFF.

With regard to this clone: Read data end 3 residues before the CDR3 end; the end is taken from the germline J gene. This sequence joins TRBV6-2 or TRBV6-3 and TRBJ2-3; maybe TRBD1 (6 bases). Trimming stripped 3 bases from V and 7 bases from J, with 14 bases between. Germline V CDR1 and CDR2: MNHEY, SVGEGT. The CDR3 totals 14 residues. The DNA read from the CDR3 is TGTGCCAGCAGTTATACAGGGAGTAAAAATACG. It specifies CASSYTGSKNT. The whole CDR3 sequence reads CASSYTGSKNTQYF.

Comment on this clone: The read gets to within 3 residues of the CDR3 end, and the germline J gene fills in the rest. The chain carries TRBV30 and TRBJ2-1; 12 nucleotides agree with TRBD2. This CDR3 has 18 amino acids. Germline assignment: CDR1 GTSNPN and CDR2 SVGIG (reference sequence). The junction had 14 bases not matched to a gene; V was cut back by 0 bases and J by 8 bases. The CDR3 protein is CAWSVGLAGGPRGHEQFF. Incomplete CDR3 DNA: TGTGCCTGGAGTGTTGGCCTAGCGGGAGGGCCAAGGGGCCATGAG.

A word on this clone: The read is 3 residues too short to cover the CDR3 end, so that end is filled in from the germline J gene. This chain joins TRBV28 and TRBJ1-2; D gene unclear. Trimming took off 4 bases at V and 3 bases at J, with 9 bases between the two ends. There are 13 residues in the CDR3. Germline CDR1 and CDR2: MDHEN and SYDVKM. Partial CDR3 DNA: TGTGCCAGCAGTTCGTCCAGATACTATGGC. Translating gives CASSSSRYYG. The CDR3 in its entirety is CASSSSRYYGYTF.

Notes on this clone: The CDR3 end falls 3 residues outside the read, so it is completed with the germline J gene. The rearrangement uses TRBV29-1 and TRBJ1-1; TRBD1 matches at 7 bases. Germline values: CDR1 SQVTM, CDR2 ANQGSEA. This CDR3 contains 13 residues. The V segment lost 4 bases and the J segment 3 bases; nucleotides outside the gene matches: 5. CDR3 bases read: TGCAGCGTTGGACAGGGAGGGGACACTGAA. This translates into CSVGQGGDTE. The entire CDR3 sequence reads CSVGQGGDTEAFF.

Comment on this clone: The read terminates 3 residues before the CDR3 end, so the remaining end is supplied by the germline J gene. The gene calls are TRBV30 and TRBJ1-2; 10 nucleotides align to TRBD1. The germline V gene has CDR1 GTSNPN and CDR2 SVGIG (reference sequence). The CDR3 is 12 residues long. V shed 5 bases, J shed 6 bases, and the junction held 3 bases outside the gene matches. Incomplete CDR3 DNA: TGTGCCTGGGACGGGACAGGGGATGGC. It translates to CAWDGTGDG. The CDR3, in full, reads CAWDGTGDGYTF.

The sequenced CDR3 bases are TGCAGTGCTCTTGGGACTAGCAGGAACTACGAG. Amino acid sequence: CSALGTSRNYE. The whole CDR3 protein reads CSALGTSRNYEQYF. The chain joins TRBV20-1 to TRBJ2-7; 9 nucleotides agree with TRBD2. The read stops 3 residues short of the end of the CDR3; the missing end is completed from the germline J gene. There are 14 residues in the CDR3. Germline CDR1 reads DFQATT; CDR2 reads SNEGSKA (reference sequence). Unmatched junction bases numbered 8, after V lost 5 bases and J lost 3 bases.

Comments on this clone: The read is 3 residues too short to cover the CDR3 end, so that end is filled in from the germline J gene. This chain joins TRBV7-2 and TRBJ2-7, with 11 positions matching TRBD1. V was clipped by 3 bases and J by 2 bases; unmatched bases: 0. Germline V gene data show CDR1 as SGHTA and CDR2 as FQGNSA. The CDR3 runs to 14 residues. CDR3 DNA (partial): TGTGCCAGCAGCTTGGGACAGGGGGCCTACGAG. It specifies CASSLGQGAYE. The whole CDR3 protein is CASSLGQGAYEQYF.

About this clone itself: The read halts 3 residues ahead of the CDR3 end, with the missing end drawn from the germline J gene. The chain combines TRBV5-1 with TRBJ2-7, with 9 nucleotides matching TRBD1. The CDR3 has 19 amino acids. The V gene end was trimmed by 3 bases and the J gene end by 1 base; junction bases not matched to a gene: 17. Per germline, CDR1 SGHRS and CDR2 YFSETQ. CDR3 DNA, as far as it was read: TGCGCCAGCAGCTCCACTCCGGGACAGGGACCCATTCGTTCCTACGAG. Encoded protein: CASSSTPGQGPIRSYE. The CDR3 in its entirety is CASSSTPGQGPIRSYEQYF.

Concerning this clone itself: The CDR3 end lies 3 residues beyond the end of the read and is filled in from the germline J gene. The genes are TRBV20-1 and TRBJ2-3; D is perhaps TRBD2 (6 bases). This CDR3 has 14 amino acids. CDR1 DFQATT and CDR2 SNEGSKA come from the germline V gene (reference sequence). Trimming took 4 bases from V and 1 from J, leaving 12 bases between them. The CDR3 loop is CSAISVAGTDTQYF. CDR3 DNA, as far as it was read: TGCAGTGCTATATCGGTAGCGGGCACAGATACG.

A word on this clone: The read ends 3 residues before the CDR3 terminus; that terminus is restored from the germline J gene. J is TRBJ1-5 and V is TRBV19; 9 nucleotides agree with TRBD1. Trimming removed 9 bases from V and 5 bases from J; junction bases left unmatched: 5. CDR3 length: 13 amino acids. Germline CDR1 LNHDA, CDR2 SQIVND (reference sequence). CDR3 residues: CASTTGGHQPQHF. CDR3 DNA, as far as it was read: TGTGCCAGCACGACAGGGGGGCATCAGCCC.

On this clone itself: The CDR3 is cut off 3 residues early in the read; its end comes from the germline J gene. The V call is TRBV7-9, the J call TRBJ2-5; the match to TRBD2 covers 8 bases. Germline loops: CDR1 SEHNR, CDR2 FQNEAQ (reference sequence). V was clipped by 5 bases and J by 3 bases; unmatched bases: 5. This CDR3 spans 14 amino acids. The CDR3 loop is CASSRGGREETQYF. The sequenced part of the CDR3 DNA is TGTGCCAGCAGCCGGGGGGGCAGGGAAGAGACC.

The DNA read from the CDR3 is TGTGCCAGCAGTCGCCGCGGACAGCTCTACGAG. Protein product: CASSRRGQLYE. The whole CDR3 sequence reads CASSRRGQLYEQYF. V and J are TRBV7-2 and TRBJ2-7; TRBD1 might be the D (6 bases). Read data end 3 residues before the CDR3 end; the end is taken from the germline J gene. This CDR3 region has 14 residues. Trimming pared 6 bases from V and 3 bases from J, leaving 15 bases between. Germline V gives CDR1 SGHTA, CDR2 FQGNSA. The full variable domain, completed using reference TRBV7-2 and TRBJ2-7, is GAGVSQSPSNKVTEKGKDVELRCDPISGHTALYWYRQSLGQGLEFLIYFQGNSAPDKSGLPSDRFSAERTGGSVSTLTIQRTQQEDSAVYLCASSRRGQLYEQYFGPGTRLTVT.

Turning to this clone: The CDR3 end is not reached by the read, which stops 3 residues before it; the germline J gene fills it in. This sequence joins TRBV4-2 and TRBJ2-4, with unresolved D. V was clipped by 2 bases and J by 3 bases, with 11 bases between them. Germline lookup yields CDR1 LGHNA and CDR2 YNFKEQ. This CDR3 comprises 15 residues. The CDR3 spells CASSQSYSNKNIQYF. The CDR3 bases that were read are TGTGCCAGCAGCCAATCTTACTCGAACAAAAACATT.